The sequence of this T cell receptor (beta chain) was determined in a study of blood T cells in healthy people across ages. General study findings and limits: Estimated diversity that came from one million T cells was considered an underestimate. A roughly linear fall in TCR beta diversity per million T cells was seen with increasing age.

The use of a sample-barcoded 5' primer and a J-beta primer mix characterized a second PCR of about 6 to 11 cycles. Every cDNA was tagged by a template-switch adaptor with 12 random nucleotides. In TCRdb, the 5' RACE reads were re-called with MiXCR into one record per CDR3 protein. The sample records some 670,000 distinct CDR3 sequences, roughly half being singletons. This clonotype turned up a few times. What it binds is unknown. Sequencing used blood. The TCR comes from a woman over 75 in good health.

CDR3 DNA sequence: TGTGCCAGCCATGCGGCAGCGAATTCACCCCTCCACTTT. Translated, it gives CASHAAANSPLHF. V usage is TRBV3-1 and J usage is TRBJ1-6, with D unresolved. This CDR3 contains 13 residues. Trimming stripped 8 bases from V and 7 bases from J, with 12 bases between. CDR1 is LGHDT and CDR2 is YNNKEL in the germline V gene (reference sequence).